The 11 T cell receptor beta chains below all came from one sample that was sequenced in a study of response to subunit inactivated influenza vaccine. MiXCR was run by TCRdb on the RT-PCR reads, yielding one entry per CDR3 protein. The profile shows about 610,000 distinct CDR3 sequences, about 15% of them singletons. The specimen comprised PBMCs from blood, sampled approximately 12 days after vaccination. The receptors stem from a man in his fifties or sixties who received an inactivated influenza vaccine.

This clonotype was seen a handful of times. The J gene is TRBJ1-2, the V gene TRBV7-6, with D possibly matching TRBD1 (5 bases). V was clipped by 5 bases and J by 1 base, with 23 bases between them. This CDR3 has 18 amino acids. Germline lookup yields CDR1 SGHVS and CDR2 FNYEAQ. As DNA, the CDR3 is TGTGCCAGCAGCCGAGACCGGGACGTAGGCGGGAGTAACTATGGCTACACCTTC. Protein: CASSRDRDVGGSNYGYTF. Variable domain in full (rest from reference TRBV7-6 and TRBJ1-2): GAGVSQSPRYKVTKRGQDVALRCDPISGHVSLYWYRQALGQGPEFLTYFNYEAQQDKSGLPNDRFSAERPEGSISTLTIQRTEQRDSAMYRCASSRDRDVGGSNYGYTFGSGTRLTVV.

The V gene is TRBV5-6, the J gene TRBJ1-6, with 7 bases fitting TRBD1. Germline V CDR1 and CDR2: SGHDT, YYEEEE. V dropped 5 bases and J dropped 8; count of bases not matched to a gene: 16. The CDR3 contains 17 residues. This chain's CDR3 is CASSTKGLLGGDSPLHF. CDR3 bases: TGTGCCAGCAGTACCAAAGGTCTGCTAGGGGGCGATTCACCCCTCCACTTT.

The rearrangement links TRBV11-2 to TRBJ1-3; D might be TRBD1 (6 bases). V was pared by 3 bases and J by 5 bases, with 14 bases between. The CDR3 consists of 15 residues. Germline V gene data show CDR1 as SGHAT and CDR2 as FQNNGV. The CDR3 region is CASSFSGARRNTIYF. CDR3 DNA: TGTGCCAGCAGCTTTTCGGGGGCCCGTCGAAACACCATATATTTT.

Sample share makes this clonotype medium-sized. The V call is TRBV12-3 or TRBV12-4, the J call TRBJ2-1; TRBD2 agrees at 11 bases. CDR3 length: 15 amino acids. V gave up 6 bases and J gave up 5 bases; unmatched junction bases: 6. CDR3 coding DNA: TGTGCCAGCAGACGTCTAGCGGGGGGTAACAATGAGCAGTTCTTC. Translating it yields CASRRLAGGNNEQFF.

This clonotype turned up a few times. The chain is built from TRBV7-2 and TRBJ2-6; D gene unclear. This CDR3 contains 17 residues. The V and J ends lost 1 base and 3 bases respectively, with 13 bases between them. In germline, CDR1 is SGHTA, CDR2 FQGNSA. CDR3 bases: TGTGCCAGCAGCTTAGGGACCCTCCTAAGTGGGGCCAACGTCCTGACTTTC. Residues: CASSLGTLLSGANVLTF.

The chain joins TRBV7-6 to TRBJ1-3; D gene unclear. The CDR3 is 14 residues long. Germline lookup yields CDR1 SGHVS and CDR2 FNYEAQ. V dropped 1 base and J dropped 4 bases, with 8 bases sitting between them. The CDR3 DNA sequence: TGTGCCAGCAGCTTAGGGGCGAGGGGAAACACCATATATTTT. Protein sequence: CASSLGARGNTIYF.

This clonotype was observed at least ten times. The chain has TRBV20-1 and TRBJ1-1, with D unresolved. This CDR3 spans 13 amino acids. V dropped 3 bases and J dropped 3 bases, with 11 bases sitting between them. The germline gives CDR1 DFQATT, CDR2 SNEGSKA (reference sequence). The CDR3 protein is CSASFRWDTEAFF. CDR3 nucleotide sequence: TGCAGTGCTAGTTTTCGGTGGGACACTGAAGCTTTCTTT.

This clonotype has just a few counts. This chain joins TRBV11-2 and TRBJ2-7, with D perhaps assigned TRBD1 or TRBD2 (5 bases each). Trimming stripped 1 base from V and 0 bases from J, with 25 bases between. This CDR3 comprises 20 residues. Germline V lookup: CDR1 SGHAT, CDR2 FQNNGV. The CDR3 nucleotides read TGTGCCAGCAGCTTAGGGGGGTGGGGCCGCATCGATAAGAGCTCCTACGAGCAGTACTTC. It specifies CASSLGGWGRIDKSSYEQYF.

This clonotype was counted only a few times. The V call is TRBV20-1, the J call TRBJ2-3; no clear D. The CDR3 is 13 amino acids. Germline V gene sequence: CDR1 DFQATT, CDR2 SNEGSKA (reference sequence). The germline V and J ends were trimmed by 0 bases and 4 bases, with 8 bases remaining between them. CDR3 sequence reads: CSARDPNADTQYF. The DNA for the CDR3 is TGCAGTGCTAGAGATCCCAATGCAGATACGCAGTATTTT.

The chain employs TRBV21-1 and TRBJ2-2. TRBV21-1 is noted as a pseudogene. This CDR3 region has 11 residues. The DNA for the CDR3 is TGTGCCAGGGGGTCGGCCGGGGAGCTGTTTTTT. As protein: CARGSAGELFF.

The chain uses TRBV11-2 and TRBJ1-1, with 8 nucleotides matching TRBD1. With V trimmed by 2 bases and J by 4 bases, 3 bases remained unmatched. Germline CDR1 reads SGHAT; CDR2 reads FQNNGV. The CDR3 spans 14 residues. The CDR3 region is CASSLQDRATEAFF. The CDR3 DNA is TGTGCCAGCAGCTTACAGGACAGGGCCACTGAAGCTTTCTTT.